This entry features one TCR beta chain sequence. The CDR3 loop spans 17 amino acids. Germline loops: CDR1 MNHEY, CDR2 SVGEGT. The V and J ends lost 2 bases and 2 bases, in that order; junction bases with no gene match: 6. In the authors' workflow: How many nucleated cells were present was estimated from reference gene primer amplification. Measured with immunoSEQ multiplex PCR; TCRdb has only the in-frame clones, and not every one. V, J and clone size reflect that table, while D and trimming were determined from the DNA. The table lists a few hundred thousand clones, about 90% of them singletons, with 3% in the top ten. This entry comes from a study of blood T cell repertoires in COVID-19.

The sample comprised peripheral blood. This TCR derives from a woman in her 30s with COVID-19, enrolled during active disease. This sequence joins TRBV6-2 or TRBV6-3 and TRBJ2-5; TRBD2 agrees at 12 bases. This chain's CDR3 is CASSYVGLAGGQETQYF. CDR3 nucleotide sequence: TGTGCCAGCAGTTACGTTGGTCTAGCGGGGGGGCAAGAGACCCAGTACTTC.